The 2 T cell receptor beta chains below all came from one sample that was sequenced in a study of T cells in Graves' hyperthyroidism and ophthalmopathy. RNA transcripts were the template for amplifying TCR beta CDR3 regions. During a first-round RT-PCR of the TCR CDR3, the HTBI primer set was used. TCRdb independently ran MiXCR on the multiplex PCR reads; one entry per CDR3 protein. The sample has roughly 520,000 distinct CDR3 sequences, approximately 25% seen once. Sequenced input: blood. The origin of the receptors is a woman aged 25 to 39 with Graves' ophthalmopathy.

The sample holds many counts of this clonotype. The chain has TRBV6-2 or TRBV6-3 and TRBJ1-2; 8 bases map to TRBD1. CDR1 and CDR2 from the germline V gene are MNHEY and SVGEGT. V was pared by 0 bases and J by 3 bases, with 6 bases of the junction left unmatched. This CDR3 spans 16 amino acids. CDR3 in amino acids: CASSYSYDRGDYGYTF. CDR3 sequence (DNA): TGTGCCAGCAGTTACTCGTACGACAGGGGCGACTATGGCTACACCTTC.

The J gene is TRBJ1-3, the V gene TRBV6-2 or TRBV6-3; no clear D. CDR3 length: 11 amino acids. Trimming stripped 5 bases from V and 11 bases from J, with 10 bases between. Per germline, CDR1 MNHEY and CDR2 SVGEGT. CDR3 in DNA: TGTGCCAGCAGTGGTGGGGTCGCCATATATTTT. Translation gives CASSGGVAIYF.